This T cell receptor (beta chain) was obtained from a study of T cell changes during pregnancy in multiple sclerosis. Data came from immunoSEQ multiplex PCR; TCRdb stores just in-frame clones and leaves some out. The sample comprises tens of thousands of clones, around 89% of which are singletons, and approximately 8.3% rests with the top ten. This receptor was identified in a female donor with multiple sclerosis, enrolled in a pregnancy study. Source: CD8+ T cells from peripheral blood mononuclear cells, taken in the second trimester of pregnancy.

As DNA, the CDR3 is TGTGCCAGCAGTTATTCGGGAGAGGGTAATGAGCAGTTCTTC. It is translated as CASSYSGEGNEQFF. The chain recombines TRBV6-6 with TRBJ2-1, with TRBD2 as a possible D gene (6 bases). The CDR3 sequence is 14 residues long. Germline V gene data show CDR1 as MNHNY and CDR2 as SVGAGI (reference sequence). V was shortened by 3 bases and J by 7 bases, with 13 bases between the two germline ends.